These T cell receptor beta chains were read from a single sample in a study of regulatory T cells in long-lasting Graves disease. TCRdb processed the multiplex PCR reads anew with MiXCR; each CDR3 protein has one entry. The table has fewer than 350,000 distinct CDR3 sequences, 15% to 20% seen once. Material: peripheral blood mononuclear cells (PBMCs), obtained at new diagnosis, from a patient treated with antithyroid drugs. The receptors were sampled from a female donor with Graves disease. Both conserved end residues are part of each CDR3. The D gene is left open where the match is weak. The size field is filled for only some rows; it gives once, few, many or a size class.

j_call,d_call,v_call,clone_size,cdr3_aa,cdr3_nt
TRBJ2-1,.,TRBV28,many,CATVLGSSYNEQFF,TGTGCCACCGTGTTGGGTTCGTCCTACAATGAGCAGTTCTTC
TRBJ2-3,TRBD2,TRBV28,many,CASSLSGTSGVTDTQYF,TGTGCCAGCAGTTTATCAGGGACTAGCGGGGTCACAGATACGCAGTATTTT
TRBJ1-1,TRBD1,TRBV6-2/TRBV6-3,many,CASSLWGQFSAEAFF,TGTGCCAGCAGTTTGTGGGGACAGTTCAGCGCTGAAGCTTTCTTT
TRBJ2-1,TRBD1,TRBV12-3/TRBV12-4,few,CASSLGGQGEGYNEQFF,TGTGCCAGCAGTCTTGGGGGACAGGGCGAAGGATACAATGAGCAGTTCTTC
TRBJ2-5,.,TRBV2,few,CASSPGRRSQETQYF,TGTGCCAGCAGTCCAGGGCGGCGGAGCCAGGAGACCCAGTACTTC
TRBJ2-2,.,TRBV27,.,CASKRVVSAGELFF,TGTGCCAGCAAAAGGGTCGTATCTGCCGGGGAGCTGTTTTTT
TRBJ2-3,.,TRBV7-8,many,CASSYGSDTQYF,TGTGCCAGCAGCTACGGGTCCGATACGCAGTATTTT
TRBJ2-7,.,TRBV28,.,CASRSGPYEQYF,TGTGCCAGCAGATCTGGCCCCTACGAGCAGTACTTC
TRBJ2-2,TRBD2,TRBV6-1,.,CASSVKAGGVGEPFF,TGTGCCAGCAGTGTAAAAGCGGGAGGTGTCGGGGAGCCGTTTTTT
TRBJ2-1,.,TRBV19,.,CASSMPGANEQFF,TGTGCCAGTAGTATGCCAGGGGCCAATGAGCAGTTCTTC
TRBJ2-3,TRBD1,TRBV10-3,.,CAISAPGQSITDTQYF,TGTGCCATCAGCGCCCCGGGACAGTCCATCACAGATACGCAGTATTTT
TRBJ2-1,TRBD2,TRBV7-3,few,CASSFSGLVTDEQFF,TGTGCCAGCAGCTTTTCGGGACTAGTGACCGATGAGCAGTTCTTC
TRBJ1-1,TRBD1,TRBV13,many,CASSSAGTGAKGAFF,TGTGCCAGCAGCTCAGCCGGGACAGGGGCGAAGGGAGCTTTCTTT
TRBJ1-6,.,TRBV12-3/TRBV12-4,many,CASSTRGGDSPLHF,TGTGCCAGCAGCACTAGGGGAGGTGATTCACCCCTCCACTTT
TRBJ2-6,TRBD2,TRBV6-2/TRBV6-3,many,CAINPRGGVSGANVLTF,TGTGCGATCAACCCGAGGGGAGGGGTCTCTGGGGCCAACGTCCTGACTTTC
TRBJ1-5,TRBD1,TRBV15,.,CATSRGPSRGEQPQHF,TGTGCCACCAGCAGAGGCCCCTCCAGGGGGGAACAGCCCCAGCATTTT
TRBJ2-1,.,TRBV7-9,many,CASSPGPMEQFF,TGTGCCAGCAGTCCGGGCCCCATGGAGCAGTTCTTC
TRBJ2-4,TRBD1,TRBV28,many,CASNKGQSNLLDIQYF,TGTGCCAGCAATAAGGGACAGTCAAATCTACTGGACATTCAGTACTTC
TRBJ2-7,.,TRBV9,few,CASSPGGLSYEQYF,TGTGCCAGCAGCCCCGGCGGGCTCTCCTACGAGCAGTACTTC
TRBJ2-6,.,TRBV19,few,CASTPRGSSGANVLTF,TGTGCCAGTACCCCACGGGGGAGCTCTGGGGCCAACGTCCTGACTTTC
TRBJ2-7,TRBD2,TRBV11-1,many,CASSTLTSGRDEQYF,TGTGCCAGCAGCACCTTAACTAGCGGGAGAGACGAGCAGTACTTC
TRBJ2-2,.,TRBV4-1,.,CASSQDSGTANTGELFF,TGCGCCAGCAGCCAAGATAGCGGGACAGCGAACACCGGGGAGCTGTTTTTT
TRBJ2-3,TRBD1,TRBV5-1,.,CASSRGGFRTGGSTDTQYF,TGCGCCAGCAGCCGTGGGGGATTCCGGACAGGGGGGAGCACAGATACGCAGTATTTT
TRBJ1-4,TRBD1,TRBV28,many,CASSQQGTGEKLFF,TGTGCCAGCAGTCAACAGGGGACTGGCGAAAAACTGTTTTTT